This T cell receptor beta chain was sequenced for a study of T-cell reconstitution after alpha-beta-depleted transplantation in children. Study-wide results and caveats: Alpha-beta T cells present about two months after transplant were reported to originate from several hundred expanded graft clones. Where some patients showed high TCRbeta diversity at day 60, it came from recipient T cells and thymic progenitors that had survived.

This clonotype was recorded at least ten times. What it binds is not known. Preparation of the TCRbeta library was carried out with unique molecular identifiers. TCRdb processed the PCR reads anew with MiXCR; each CDR3 protein has one entry. The sample contains hundreds of thousands of distinct CDR3 sequences, 23% of which appear only once. Germline lookup yields CDR1 ENHRY and CDR2 SYGVKD. The V gene end was trimmed by 10 bases and the J gene end by 3 bases; junction bases not matched to a gene: 6. The CDR3 is 12 amino acids. This TCR was recovered from a boy in the first two years of life who had a stem cell transplant for acute myeloid leukemia, so the T cells may come from the graft donor. The sequencing here drew on PBMCs, mostly from graft donor cells, taken 360 days after TCRalphabeta/CD19-depleted stem cell transplant. The rearrangement links TRBV10-3 to TRBJ2-7; 7 nucleotides align to TRBD1. The CDR3 nucleotides read TGTGCCACGGAGACAGGGAGCTACGAGCAGTACTTC. Translated, it gives CATETGSYEQYF.